This TCR beta chain was documented in a study of cytomegalovirus exposure and HLA in healthy donors. J was trimmed by 6 bases and V by 10 bases; bases with no gene match: 8. CDR3 length: 12 residues. Germline V gene data show CDR1 as MDHEN and CDR2 as SYDVKM. The PCR contained 60 Vbeta and 13 Jbeta primers. Libraries were prepared by immunoSEQ multiplex PCR; TCRdb keeps only in-frame clonotypes and omits some of them. The data hold some 140,000 clones, with about 80% observed a single time. As for this clone: The antigen is not known.

Overall study findings and caveats: Specificity for CMV antigens was confirmed in vitro for a few of the CMV-associated chains.

Sequencing was carried out using PBMCs. The sequence was collected from a woman aged 40-49 years in good health and CMV-seronegative. V gene TRBV28 combines with J gene TRBJ2-7; 8 bases line up with TRBD1. The CDR3 nucleotides read TGTGCCACCCTTTCTCAGGGGGCCGAGCAGTACTTC. Its translation: CATLSQGAEQYF.